These 30 T cell receptor beta chains came from one sample sequenced in a study of blood T cell repertoires in COVID-19 (dated by TCRdb to 2020 to 2021). Preparation of the library involved the immunoSEQ multiplex PCR assay. Drawn from immuneACCESS, this table holds only the in-frame rearrangements with V and J called that TCRdb kept. Clones are partly lost; checked studies trace under half to an unresolved V gene and leave the rest unexplained. The sample data list some 200,000 clones, and approximately 84% of these were observed just once. Clones ranked in the top ten supply 6.9% of the sample. Sequencing was carried out using peripheral blood. These TCRs come from a human donor with acute or convalescent COVID-19. The donor label of this sample is uncertain.

This sequence joins TRBV12-5 and TRBJ2-7, with 9 bases that match TRBD1. This CDR3 contains 14 residues. With 1 base clipped from V and 5 bases from J, the junction kept 3 bases outside the gene matches. Per the germline V gene, CDR1 is LGHNT and CDR2 is FRNRAP. CDR3 DNA sequence: TGTGCTAGTGGTTTGGGGACAGGGGCGGACGAGCAGTACTTC. This gives the protein CASGLGTGADEQYF.

This chain uses TRBV7-9 with TRBJ2-3; TRBD2 aligns across 7 bases. CDR1 and CDR2 from the germline V gene are SEHNR and FQNEAQ (reference sequence). Trimming at V came to 5 bases and at J to 6 bases, leaving 14 bases not matched to a gene. CDR3 length: 16 residues. In DNA, the CDR3 is TGTGCCAGCAGCCCTACCGAAGCGGGGTGGTTTGATACGCAGTATTTT. It yields the protein CASSPTEAGWFDTQYF.

The genes are TRBV11-3 and TRBJ1-1, with D perhaps matching TRBD1 (5 bases). The CDR3 covers 13 residues. Germline CDR1 is SGHNT and CDR2 is YENEEA. Trimming took 4 bases from V and 5 from J, leaving 11 bases between them. CDR3 nucleotides: TGTGCCAGCAGCTACCAGGGTGGAACTGAAGCTTTCTTT. Translating gives CASSYQGGTEAFF. The entire variable domain, with the rest obtained from reference TRBV11-3 and TRBJ1-1, is as follows: EAGVVQSPRYKIIEKKQPVAFWCNPISGHNTLYWYLQNLGQGPELLIRYENEEAVDDSQLPKDRFSAERLKGVDSTLKIQPAELGDSAVYLCASSYQGGTEAFFGQGTRLTVV.

The table lists this clone with a count of one. J is TRBJ1-2 and V is TRBV25-1; D is possibly TRBD1 (5 bases). V shed 2 bases and J shed 4 bases, with 8 bases lying between them. Germline V CDR1 and CDR2: MGHDK, SYGVNS. This CDR3 spans 13 amino acids. CDR3 sequence (DNA): TGTGCCAGCAGTGAAGCGGGGCCCTATGGCTACACCTTC. Translating it yields CASSEAGPYGYTF.

The genes are TRBV6-2 or TRBV6-3 and TRBJ2-1; D perhaps matches TRBD2 (6 bases). Germline CDR1 MNHEY, CDR2 SVGEGT. The CDR3 has 16 residues. The V and J ends lost 5 bases and 0 bases respectively, with 14 bases between them. The CDR3 is CASSPPLAGSYNEQFF. The DNA of the CDR3 is TGTGCCAGCAGTCCCCCACTAGCAGGCTCCTACAATGAGCAGTTCTTC.

DNA of the CDR3: TGTGCCATCAGTGGAGGCAATCGCGAGGGCACAGATACGCAGTATTTT. Its protein is CAISGGNREGTDTQYF. The V call is TRBV10-3, the J call TRBJ2-3; no definite D call. This CDR3 comprises 16 residues. Deletions cut 4 bases from V and 1 base from J, with 15 bases between. Germline CDR1 ENHRY, CDR2 SYGVKD.

The gene calls are TRBV5-1 and TRBJ1-2; D might be TRBD1 (5 bases). Germline CDR1 and CDR2: SGHRS and YFSETQ. The CDR3 is 13 residues long. Trimming left V 9 bases short and J 6 bases short, with 18 bases between. CDR3 in amino acids: CATRRGGSDGYTF. The DNA of the CDR3 is TGCGCCACTAGGAGGGGAGGGTCGGATGGCTACACCTTC.

V and J are TRBV6-6 and TRBJ1-1; D is unclear. Germline V gene data show CDR1 as MNHNY and CDR2 as SVGAGI (reference sequence). The CDR3 length is 10 residues. Trimming removed 10 bases at V and 10 bases at J, with 13 bases between. The CDR3 DNA reads as TGTGCCACGGGTCCCCTGGGAGCTTTCTTT. Translating it yields CATGPLGAFF.

The chain uses TRBV5-1 and TRBJ2-1, with TRBD2 identical over 8 bases. V lost 4 bases, J lost 8 bases, and 14 bases stayed unmatched. The CDR3 is 16 amino acids. Germline assignment: CDR1 SGHRS and CDR2 YFSETQ. The CDR3 loop is CASSRRGGGRRDEQFF. For the CDR3, the DNA is TGCGCCAGCAGCCGCCGGGGGGGAGGCCGGAGGGATGAGCAGTTCTTC.

The chain has TRBV3-1 (or the pseudogene TRBV3-2) and TRBJ1-6; D is perhaps TRBD1 (5 bases). The V and J ends lost 4 bases and 8 bases respectively, with 12 bases between them. There are 14 residues in the CDR3. CDR1 is LGHDT, CDR2 YNNKEL, per germline (reference sequence). The CDR3 region is CASSLGLGDSPLHF. CDR3 sequence (DNA): TGTGCCAGCAGCCTGGGACTAGGGGATTCACCCCTCCACTTT.

CDR3 nucleotide sequence: TGCAGCGTTGAAGGCTCCCGACAGGGCGCGGCTTTCTTT. Amino acid sequence: CSVEGSRQGAAFF. V usage is TRBV29-1 and J usage is TRBJ1-1; 7 nucleotides agree with TRBD1. Germline V lookup: CDR1 SQVTM, CDR2 ANQGSEA. The ends lost 1 base at V and 11 bases at J; junction bases unmatched: 10. The CDR3 is 13 amino acids.

This clone was observed a handful of times. The chain combines TRBV2 with TRBJ1-4; no reliable D call. Germline V gene data show CDR1 as SNHLY and CDR2 as FYNNEI. The length of the CDR3 is 17 residues. V was shortened by 4 bases and J by 0 bases, with 15 bases between the two germline ends. The DNA for the CDR3 is TGTGCCAGCAGTGCTGGGAGCTGGATGGCAACTAATGAAAAACTGTTTTTT. It yields the protein CASSAGSWMATNEKLFF.

This sequence joins TRBV5-1 and TRBJ1-2, with TRBD1 matching 8 bases. The germline gives CDR1 SGHRS, CDR2 YFSETQ. The CDR3 runs to 14 residues. Trimming removed 3 bases from V and 3 bases from J; junction bases left unmatched: 4. The CDR3 loop is CASSWTGRDYGYTF. CDR3 nucleotides: TGCGCCAGCAGCTGGACAGGGAGGGACTATGGCTACACCTTC.

The chain employs TRBV6-2 or TRBV6-3 and TRBJ2-6; possible D gene TRBD1, 8 bases. CDR3 size: 19 residues. The V gene's germline CDR1 is MNHEY and CDR2 SVGEGT. V lost 5 bases and J lost 0, with 20 bases in between. CDR3 protein: CASSDLTGEGTSGANVLTF. CDR3 DNA sequence: TGTGCCAGCAGTGACCTGACAGGGGAGGGTACCTCTGGGGCCAACGTCCTGACTTTC.

Comments on this clone: The sample has other DNA sequences that encode this CDR3 too. This chain connects TRBV7-9 to TRBJ2-2; 11 bases fit TRBD1. Germline lookup yields CDR1 SEHNR and CDR2 FQNEAQ (reference sequence). V dropped 5 bases and J dropped 0; count of bases not matched to a gene: 5. This CDR3 has 17 residues. CDR3 sequence (DNA): TGTGCCAGCAGCCCAAGGACAGGGGGCCCGAACACCGGGGAGCTGTTTTTT. It specifies CASSPRTGGPNTGELFF.

The rearrangement joins TRBV24-1 to TRBJ2-2; TRBD1 aligns across 9 bases. This CDR3 is built from 14 residues. From germline, CDR1 is KGHDR and CDR2 SFDVKD. V lost 8 bases and J lost 3; bases outside the gene matches: 3. CDR3 protein: CATKGQGYTGELFF. CDR3 nucleotides: TGTGCCACCAAGGGACAGGGTTACACCGGGGAGCTGTTTTTT.

The chain combines TRBV6-1 with TRBJ1-1, with TRBD1 identical over 8 bases. The CDR3 totals 16 residues. V was pared by 0 bases and J by 3 bases, with 6 bases of the junction left unmatched. CDR1 and CDR2 from the germline V gene are MNHNS and SASEGT. CDR3 sequence: CASSEASRGPYTEAFF. The DNA of the CDR3 is TGTGCCAGCAGTGAAGCGAGCAGGGGGCCGTACACTGAAGCTTTCTTT.

The rearrangement links TRBV7-9 to TRBJ2-7; possible D gene TRBD1, 5 bases. V dropped 6 bases and J dropped 2 bases, with 14 bases sitting between them. Germline assignment: CDR1 SEHNR and CDR2 FQNEAQ (reference sequence). The length of the CDR3 is 14 residues. The chain's CDR3 is CASRRTPQAYEQYF. In DNA, the CDR3 is TGTGCCAGCAGGCGGACACCACAAGCCTACGAGCAGTACTTC.

This clone was detected once. The chain recombines TRBV9 with TRBJ2-5, with TRBD2 matching over 11 bases. This CDR3 is 16 amino acids long. The trim removed 3 bases at V and 1 base at J, leaving 5 bases unmatched. Germline CDR1 SGDLS, CDR2 YYNGEE. The CDR3 loop reads CASSAPGLAAQETQYF. In DNA form, the CDR3 reads TGTGCCAGCAGCGCTCCGGGACTAGCGGCCCAAGAGACCCAGTACTTC.

J is TRBJ2-7 and V is TRBV10-3, with D possibly matching TRBD1 (5 bases). This CDR3 is built from 14 residues. CDR1 is ENHRY and CDR2 is SYGVKD in the germline V gene. Trimming left V 3 bases short and J 0 bases short, with 9 bases between. This CDR3 is CAISDTDSSYEQYF. The DNA of the CDR3 is TGTGCCATCAGTGACACAGACAGCTCCTACGAGCAGTACTTC.

V and J are TRBV25-1 and TRBJ1-2; unclear D gene. V was shortened by 6 bases and J by 2 bases, with 13 bases between the two germline ends. Germline V gives CDR1 MGHDK, CDR2 SYGVNS. This CDR3 spans 14 amino acids. Here the CDR3 reads CASSPEAGNYGYTF. CDR3 nucleotides: TGTGCCAGCAGCCCCGAAGCGGGGAACTATGGCTACACCTTC.

This clone showed up just once. The genes are TRBV5-1 and TRBJ1-1; 7 nucleotides match TRBD1. CDR1 SGHRS and CDR2 YFSETQ come from the germline V gene. This CDR3 is 15 amino acids long. Losses at the gene ends were 0 bases for V and 0 bases for J; bases not matched to a gene: 2. The DNA of the CDR3 is TGCGCCAGCAGCTTGGCGGGACAGATGAACACTGAAGCTTTCTTT. Translating gives CASSLAGQMNTEAFF. Filled out from reference TRBV5-1 and TRBJ1-1, the complete variable domain reads KAGVTQTPRYLIKTRGQQVTLSCSPISGHRSVSWYQQTPGQGLQFLFEYFSETQRNKGNFPGRFSGRQFSNSRSEMNVSTLELGDSALYLCASSLAGQMNTEAFFGQGTRLTVV.

This chain joins TRBV19 and TRBJ2-1; TRBD2 aligns across 14 bases. The CDR3 spans 16 residues. The germline V gene encodes CDR1 LNHDA and CDR2 SQIVND (reference sequence). J gave up 5 bases and V 4 bases, and 4 bases lay outside the gene matches. CDR3: CASSRLAGGFDNEQFF. For the CDR3, the DNA is TGTGCCAGTAGTAGACTAGCGGGAGGGTTCGACAATGAGCAGTTCTTC.

Only a few counts were recorded for this clone. The chain recombines TRBV28 with TRBJ1-3, with TRBD1 identical over 7 bases. The V and J ends lost 5 bases and 0 bases, in that order; junction bases with no gene match: 1. The germline CDR1 and CDR2 sequences are MDHEN and SYDVKM. The CDR3 length is 14 residues. The CDR3 sequence is CASSQGGSGNTIYF. The CDR3 DNA follows: TGTGCCAGCAGTCAGGGGGGCTCTGGAAACACCATATATTTT.

This clone was found a few times. The V call is TRBV19, the J call TRBJ2-2; tentative D call: TRBD1 (6 bases). Trimming took off 2 bases at V and 11 bases at J, with 15 bases between the two ends. Germline values: CDR1 LNHDA, CDR2 SQIVND (reference sequence). The CDR3 has 14 amino acids. The CDR3 nucleotides read TGTGCCAGTAGTATATCAGGGGCGCGTAGCGAGCTGTTTTTT. It codes for CASSISGARSELFF.

V is TRBV29-1 and J is TRBJ1-1, with 8 nucleotides matching TRBD1. Germline V gives CDR1 SQVTM, CDR2 ANQGSEA. CDR3 size: 15 residues. Germline trimming cut 6 bases from V and 0 bases from J; bases unmatched to any gene: 9. This CDR3 reads CSVGTDRGLNTEAFF. The CDR3 DNA reads TGCAGCGTCGGGACTGACAGGGGATTGAACACTGAAGCTTTCTTT. The full variable domain, rest sourced from reference TRBV29-1 and TRBJ1-1, is SAVISQKPSRDICQRGTSLTIQCQVDSQVTMMFWYRQQPGQSLTLIATANQGSEATYESGFVIDKFPISRPNLTFSTLTVSNMSPEDSSIYLCSVGTDRGLNTEAFFGQGTRLTVV.

V usage is TRBV5-1 and J usage is TRBJ2-7; D ambiguous. Germline CDR1 and CDR2: SGHRS and YFSETQ. Deletions cut 7 bases from V and 3 bases from J, with 14 bases between. This CDR3 contains 13 residues. CDR3 nucleotides: TGCGCCAGCGGGTCAGGTTACGGCTACGAGCAGTACTTC. Protein sequence: CASGSGYGYEQYF.

This chain uses TRBV19 with TRBJ2-3; maybe TRBD2 (5 bases). CDR1 is LNHDA and CDR2 is SQIVND in the germline V gene (reference sequence). Trimming stripped 1 base from V and 3 bases from J, with 11 bases between. The CDR3 loop spans 15 amino acids. The CDR3 region is CASSIGGSVTDTQYF. DNA for the CDR3: TGTGCCAGTAGTATAGGGGGTAGCGTGACAGATACGCAGTATTTT.

This clone was seen only a few times. The V and J genes are TRBV27 and TRBJ1-2; D is perhaps TRBD1 (5 bases). CDR1 MNHEY and CDR2 SMNVEV come from the germline V gene (reference sequence). V was pared by 3 bases and J by 7 bases, with 15 bases between. CDR3 length: 14 residues. DNA of the CDR3: TGTGCCAGCAGTTTGGGGACTGGTTTAGGTGGCTACACCTTC. Its translation: CASSLGTGLGGYTF.

The chain carries TRBV4-1 and TRBJ1-1; D is unclear. The CDR3 totals 11 residues. V was shortened by 0 bases and J by 7 bases, with 3 bases between the two germline ends. Germline CDR1 reads MGHRA; CDR2 reads YSYEKL. The CDR3 loop reads CASSQESEAFF. The CDR3 nucleotides read TGCGCCAGCAGCCAAGAGAGTGAAGCTTTCTTT.